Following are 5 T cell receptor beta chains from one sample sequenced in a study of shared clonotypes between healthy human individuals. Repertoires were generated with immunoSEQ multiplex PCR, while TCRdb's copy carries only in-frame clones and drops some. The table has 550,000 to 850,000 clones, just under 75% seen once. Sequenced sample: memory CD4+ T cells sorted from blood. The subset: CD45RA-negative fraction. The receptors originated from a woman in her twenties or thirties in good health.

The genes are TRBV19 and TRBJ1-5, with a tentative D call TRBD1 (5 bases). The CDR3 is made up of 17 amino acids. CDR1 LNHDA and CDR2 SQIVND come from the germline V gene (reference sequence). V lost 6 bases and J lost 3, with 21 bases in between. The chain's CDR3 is CASRFEAGQGFNQPQHF. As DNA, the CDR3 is TGTGCCAGTAGATTTGAGGCGGGCCAGGGATTCAATCAGCCCCAGCATTTT.

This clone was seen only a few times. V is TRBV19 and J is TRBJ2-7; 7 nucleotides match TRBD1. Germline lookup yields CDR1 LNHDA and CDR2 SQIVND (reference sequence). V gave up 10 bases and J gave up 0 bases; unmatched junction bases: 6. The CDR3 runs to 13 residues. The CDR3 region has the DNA TGTGCCAAACCGACAGGGAGCTCCTACGAGCAGTACTTC. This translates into CAKPTGSSYEQYF. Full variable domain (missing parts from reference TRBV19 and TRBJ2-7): DGGITQSPKYLFRKEGQNVTLSCEQNLNHDAMYWYRQDPGQGLRLIYYSQIVNDFQKGDIAEGYSVSREKKESFPLTVTSAQKNPTAFYLCAKPTGSSYEQYFGPGTRLTVT.

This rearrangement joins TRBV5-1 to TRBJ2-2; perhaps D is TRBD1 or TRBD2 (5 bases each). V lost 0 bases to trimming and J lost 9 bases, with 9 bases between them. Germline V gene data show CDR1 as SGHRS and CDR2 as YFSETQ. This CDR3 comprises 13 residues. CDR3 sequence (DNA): TGCGCCAGCAGCTTGGGAGGGGCCAGGGAGCTGTTTTTT. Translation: CASSLGGARELFF. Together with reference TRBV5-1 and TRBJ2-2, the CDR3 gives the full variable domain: KAGVTQTPRYLIKTRGQQVTLSCSPISGHRSVSWYQQTPGQGLQFLFEYFSETQRNKGNFPGRFSGRQFSNSRSEMNVSTLELGDSALYLCASSLGGARELFFGEGSRLTVL.

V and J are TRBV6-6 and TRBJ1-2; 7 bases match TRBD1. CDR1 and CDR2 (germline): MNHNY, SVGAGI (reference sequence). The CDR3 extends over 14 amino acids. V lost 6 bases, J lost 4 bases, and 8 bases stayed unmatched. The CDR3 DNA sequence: TGTGCCAGCAGCAAGAATCAGGGGGGCTATGGCTACACCTTC. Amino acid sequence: CASSKNQGGYGYTF.

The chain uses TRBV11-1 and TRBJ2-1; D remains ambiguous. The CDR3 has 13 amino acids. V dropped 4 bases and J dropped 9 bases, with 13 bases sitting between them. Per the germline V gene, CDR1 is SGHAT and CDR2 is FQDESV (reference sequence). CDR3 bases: TGTGCCAGCAGCTGGGTGGCGACGGGTGAGCAGTTCTTC. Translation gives CASSWVATGEQFF. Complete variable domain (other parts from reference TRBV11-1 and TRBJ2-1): EAEVAQSPRYKITEKSQAVAFWCDPISGHATLYWYRQILGQGPELLVQFQDESVVDDSQLPKDRFSAERLKGVDSTLKIQPAELGDSAMYLCASSWVATGEQFFGPGTRLTVL.